These 27 T cell receptor beta chains were sequenced from one sample in a study of cytomegalovirus exposure and HLA in healthy donors. The PCR ran on 60 Vbeta and 13 Jbeta primers. Here immunoSEQ multiplex PCR was the method, and the copy in TCRdb shows in-frame clones only, minus some. The sample yields about 140,000 clones, around 75% seen once. Source material: PBMCs. The receptors shown here come from a female donor in good health and CMV-seronegative.

V and J are TRBV6-5 and TRBJ2-1, with 9 positions matching TRBD2. The V and J ends lost 2 bases and 6 bases, in that order; junction bases with no gene match: 5. This CDR3 has 15 amino acids. Germline V CDR1 and CDR2: MNHEY, SVGAGI. Written as DNA, the CDR3 is TGTGCCAGCAGTTACGGCGGGAGGGCTGTCAATGAGCAGTTCTTC. Translating it yields CASSYGGRAVNEQFF.

Written as DNA, the CDR3 is TGTGCCACCAGCAGGGAGACTTTGTCTGAGCAGTTCTTC. Translating gives CATSRETLSEQFF. The genes are TRBV15 and TRBJ2-1; no clear D. Deletions cut 3 bases from V and 9 bases from J, with 12 bases between. The CDR3 loop spans 13 amino acids. CDR1 and CDR2 (germline): LNHNV, YYDKDF (reference sequence).

The V and J genes are TRBV27 and TRBJ2-2; 9 bases line up with TRBD2. The CDR3 is 14 amino acids. The germline CDR1 and CDR2 sequences are MNHEY and SMNVEV (reference sequence). V was pared by 6 bases and J by 1 base, with 0 bases of the junction left unmatched. CDR3 residues: CASRLAGNTGELFF. DNA of the CDR3: TGTGCCAGCAGACTAGCGGGGAACACCGGGGAGCTGTTTTTT.

The chain combines TRBV6-9 with TRBJ2-5; D not certain. Germline values: CDR1 MNHGY, CDR2 SVAAGI. This CDR3 has 13 amino acids. Trimming removed 3 bases at V and 5 bases at J, with 10 bases between. CDR3 in DNA: TGTGCCAGCAGTTACTTAGATTGGGAGACCCAGTACTTC. Translating it yields CASSYLDWETQYF.

This clone was counted a few times. This chain uses TRBV28 with TRBJ2-6; D is unresolved. CDR1 MDHEN and CDR2 SYDVKM come from the germline V gene. There are 14 residues in the CDR3. V lost 2 bases and J 1 base, leaving 3 bases between the germline ends. The CDR3 reads CASSLPSGANVLTF. Written as DNA, the CDR3 is TGTGCCAGCAGTTTACCATCTGGGGCCAACGTCCTGACTTTC.

The chain recombines TRBV7-9 with TRBJ2-7, with TRBD2 matching over 13 bases. Germline V CDR1 and CDR2: SEHNR, FQNEAQ (reference sequence). The CDR3 extends over 16 amino acids. Losses at the gene ends were 5 bases for V and 9 bases for J; bases not matched to a gene: 13. The CDR3 DNA follows: TGTGCCAGCAGCCTAGAAGGACTAGCGGGAGATTTTGTGCAGTACTTC. It encodes CASSLEGLAGDFVQYF. Supplemented by reference TRBV7-9 and TRBJ2-7, the full variable domain reads DTGVSQNPRHKITKRGQNVTFRCDPISEHNRLYWYRQTLGQGPEFLTYFQNEAQLEKSRLLSDRFSAERPKGSFSTLEIQRTEQGDSAMYLCASSLEGLAGDFVQYFGPGTRLTVT.

The genes are TRBV5-6 and TRBJ2-1; D is uncertain. This CDR3 is built from 15 residues. V lost 0 bases to trimming and J lost 1 base, with 8 bases between them. The germline V gene encodes CDR1 SGHDT and CDR2 YYEEEE. The CDR3 DNA follows: TGTGCCAGCAGCTTGGGTGAGCTTTCCTACAATGAGCAGTTCTTC. It translates to CASSLGELSYNEQFF. Full variable domain (missing parts from reference TRBV5-6 and TRBJ2-1): DAGVTQSPTHLIKTRGQQVTLRCSPKSGHDTVSWYQQALGQGPQFIFQYYEEEERQRGNFPDRFSGHQFPNYSSELNVNALLLGDSALYLCASSLGELSYNEQFFGPGTRLTVL.

This chain connects TRBV5-4 to TRBJ2-7, with 13 bases that match TRBD2. Per germline, CDR1 SGHNT and CDR2 YYREEE (reference sequence). V gave up 0 bases and J gave up 3 bases; unmatched junction bases: 6. The CDR3 is 17 residues long. The CDR3 DNA sequence: TGTGCCAGCAGCTTGGAACTAGCGGGAGGGCGTGGCTACGAGCAGTACTTC. It yields the protein CASSLELAGGRGYEQYF.

Comment on this clone: The CDR3 does not end in the conserved phenylalanine or tryptophan, so this is likely a read error. The chain links TRBV6-5 to TRBJ1-1; 8 bases map to TRBD1. The germline V gene encodes CDR1 MNHEY and CDR2 SVGAGI. J lost 1 base, V lost 7 bases, and 5 bases had no gene match. This CDR3 has 14 amino acids. The CDR3 reads CASTPGTGNTEAFV. Here the CDR3 DNA reads TGTGCCAGCACCCCAGGGACAGGGAACACTGAAGCTTTCGTT.

This chain connects TRBV4-2 to TRBJ2-5, with a tentative D call TRBD2 (6 bases). The CDR3 sequence is 16 residues long. Trimming pared 0 bases from V and 0 bases from J, leaving 11 bases between. Per germline, CDR1 LGHNA and CDR2 YNFKEQ. As DNA, the CDR3 is TGTGCCAGCAGCCAAGATAGTTTAGCGGACCAAGAGACCCAGTACTTC. Protein sequence: CASSQDSLADQETQYF.

This chain joins TRBV29-1 and TRBJ2-7; 14 positions match TRBD2. V gave up 7 bases and J gave up 7 bases; unmatched junction bases: 9. Germline V gives CDR1 SQVTM, CDR2 ANQGSEA. The CDR3 extends over 14 amino acids. CDR3 DNA sequence: TGCAGCGCTGCGGGACTAGCGGGAGAACGGGAGCAGTACTTC. Residues: CSAAGLAGEREQYF.

The genes are TRBV27 and TRBJ2-1; D possibly corresponds to TRBD2 (6 bases). Deletions cut 1 base from V and 7 bases from J, with 17 bases between. This CDR3 contains 16 residues. The V gene's germline CDR1 is MNHEY and CDR2 SMNVEV (reference sequence). CDR3 region: CASSLLLGLNLNEQFF. CDR3 nucleotides: TGTGCCAGCAGTTTATTATTGGGACTGAACTTAAATGAGCAGTTCTTC.

This chain connects TRBV7-9 to TRBJ2-7; 10 positions match TRBD1. The germline V gene encodes CDR1 SEHNR and CDR2 FQNEAQ (reference sequence). The CDR3 sequence is 17 residues long. Germline trimming cut 5 bases from V and 9 bases from J; bases unmatched to any gene: 19. The CDR3 DNA reads as TGTGCCAGCAGCGTTAACCCCAGGACAGGGGGGGGTGAGGGGCAGTACTTC. As protein: CASSVNPRTGGGEGQYF.

V gene TRBV27 combines with J gene TRBJ2-5, with TRBD1 identical over 9 bases. CDR3 size: 15 residues. V shed 4 bases, J shed 3 bases, and the junction held 6 bases outside the gene matches. Germline V gene data show CDR1 as MNHEY and CDR2 as SMNVEV (reference sequence). For the CDR3, the DNA is TGTGCCAGCAGTTCCGGGACAGGGACTGAAGAGACCCAGTACTTC. The encoded protein is CASSSGTGTEETQYF.

V gene TRBV6-1 combines with J gene TRBJ2-1; 10 bases agree with TRBD2. The CDR3 is 13 amino acids. Germline loops: CDR1 MNHNS, CDR2 SASEGT. V dropped 8 bases and J dropped 7; count of bases not matched to a gene: 5. CDR3: CASEFSGGNEQFF. The CDR3 DNA follows: TGTGCCAGCGAATTTAGCGGGGGGAATGAGCAGTTCTTC.

This chain joins TRBV2 and TRBJ1-1; TRBD1 agrees at 7 bases. The CDR3 is 13 amino acids. Germline CDR1 is SNHLY and CDR2 is FYNNEI. V was pared by 4 bases and J by 5 bases, with 4 bases of the junction left unmatched. CDR3: CASSGQGKTEAFF. The CDR3 coding sequence is TGTGCCAGCAGTGGACAGGGAAAGACTGAAGCTTTCTTT.

As for this clone: The same CDR3 can be traced to other DNA sequences in this sample. The chain uses TRBV27 and TRBJ1-1, with D possibly TRBD1 on 6 matching bases. The CDR3 extends over 11 amino acids. V lost 6 bases and J 5 bases, leaving 7 bases between the germline ends. CDR1 MNHEY and CDR2 SMNVEV come from the germline V gene (reference sequence). This CDR3 reads CASSRGTEAFF. DNA for the CDR3: TGTGCCAGCAGCAGGGGTACTGAAGCTTTCTTT.

V and J are TRBV5-1 and TRBJ1-1, with a possible D match to TRBD1 (5 bases). The ends were cut back, 4 bases at V and 0 bases at J, with 10 bases in the middle. CDR3 length equals 14 residues. CDR1 and CDR2 (germline): SGHRS, YFSETQ. The CDR3: CASSPGHMNTEAFF. DNA of the CDR3: TGCGCCAGCAGCCCCGGACACATGAACACTGAAGCTTTCTTT.

A remark on this clone: Additional DNA sequences in this sample encode the identical CDR3. This chain links TRBV10-3 with TRBJ1-1; a weak D match, TRBD1 (5 bases). V lost 6 bases and J 0 bases, leaving 8 bases between the germline ends. The CDR3 is 13 amino acids. Germline V gene sequence: CDR1 ENHRY, CDR2 SYGVKD. The CDR3: CAISEQVNTEAFF. The CDR3 DNA is TGTGCCATCAGCGAACAGGTGAACACTGAAGCTTTCTTT.

CDR3 nucleotide sequence: TGTGCCAGCAGAGGGGAGGTGGGAAATGAGCAGTTCTTC. Its translation: CASRGEVGNEQFF. The chain links TRBV6-1 to TRBJ2-1; weak D call: TRBD2 (6 bases). The CDR3 length is 13 residues. Trimming removed 6 bases at V and 7 bases at J, with 13 bases between. CDR1 and CDR2 from the germline V gene are MNHNS and SASEGT.

This clone was detected only once. The CDR3 DNA follows: TGTGCCAGCAGACCCCCCGGGGGGTATGGCTACACCTTC. It encodes CASRPPGGYGYTF. V usage is TRBV27 and J usage is TRBJ1-2; a weak D match, TRBD1 (5 bases). Germline assignment: CDR1 MNHEY and CDR2 SMNVEV (reference sequence). Deletions cut 6 bases from V and 5 bases from J, with 13 bases between. This CDR3 is 13 amino acids long.

The V gene is TRBV7-8, the J gene TRBJ2-7, with D possibly TRBD1 on 6 matching bases. Germline V gene lookup returns CDR1 SGHVS and CDR2 FQNEAQ. V was trimmed by 4 bases and J by 3 bases, leaving 16 bases between them. The CDR3 spans 15 residues. The CDR3 spells CASSYASGQFYEQYF. DNA for the CDR3: TGTGCCAGCAGCTACGCGTCGGGACAATTCTACGAGCAGTACTTC. The full variable domain, in which reference TRBV7-8 and TRBJ2-7 provide the parts outside the CDR3, is GAGVSQSPRYKVAKRGQDVALRCDPISGHVSLFWYQQALGQGPEFLTYFQNEAQLDKSGLPSDRFFAERPEGSVSTLKIQRTQQEDSAVYLCASSYASGQFYEQYFGPGTRLTVT.

The chain uses TRBV28 and TRBJ1-5; D is unclear. Trimming stripped 2 bases from V and 0 bases from J, with 8 bases between. The CDR3 loop spans 15 amino acids. Germline lookup yields CDR1 MDHEN and CDR2 SYDVKM. The CDR3 spells CASSLRGYSNQPQHF. The CDR3 DNA is TGTGCCAGCAGTTTAAGAGGGTATAGCAATCAGCCCCAGCATTTT.

This clone was seen a single time. The chain recombines TRBV5-1 with TRBJ1-1; D unclear. The CDR3 spans 12 residues. Germline values: CDR1 SGHRS, CDR2 YFSETQ. Deletions cut 0 bases from V and 8 bases from J, with 8 bases between. In DNA form, the CDR3 reads TGCGCCAGCAGCTTGGAACGGGGAGAAGCTTTCTTT. Amino acids: CASSLERGEAFF.

This chain links TRBV5-4 with TRBJ2-7, with TRBD2 as a possible D gene (6 bases). Germline V gene sequence: CDR1 SGHNT, CDR2 YYREEE (reference sequence). The germline V and J ends were trimmed by 0 bases and 3 bases, with 13 bases remaining between them. The CDR3 totals 15 residues. The CDR3, as DNA: TGTGCCAGCAGCTTGGTTAGCGGCCCTTTCTACGAGCAGTACTTC. Translating it yields CASSLVSGPFYEQYF. Drawing the rest from reference TRBV5-4 and TRBJ2-7, the complete variable domain is ETGVTQSPTHLIKTRGQQVTLRCSSQSGHNTVSWYQQALGQGPQFIFQYYREEENGRGNFPPRFSGLQFPNYSSELNVNALELDDSALYLCASSLVSGPFYEQYFGPGTRLTVT.

The chain uses TRBV11-2 and TRBJ1-3; 9 bases align to TRBD1. Per germline, CDR1 SGHAT and CDR2 FQNNGV. This CDR3 comprises 18 residues. J lost 2 bases, V lost 4 bases, and 12 bases had no gene match. This CDR3 is CASSSQGAIPGTGNTIYF. DNA of the CDR3: TGTGCCAGCAGCTCACAGGGGGCCATTCCGGGAACTGGAAACACCATATATTTT.

CDR3 nucleotides: TGCAGCGTTGAAGATCAGGAGACAGCTACCGTTCTGAACACTGAAGCTTTCTTT. It encodes CSVEDQETATVLNTEAFF. The chain employs TRBV29-1 and TRBJ1-1, with D tentatively TRBD1 (5 bases). CDR1 is SQVTM, CDR2 ANQGSEA, per germline. This CDR3 comprises 18 residues. V shed 0 bases and J shed 0 bases, with 20 bases lying between them.